This TCR beta chain was found in a study of blood T cell repertoires in COVID-19. Study background: Researchers got acute and convalescent COVID-19 samples from the United States, Italy and Spain. In each case, the material was cDNA or gDNA derived from T cells, B-cell-depleted T cells, or PBMCs.

The V segment lost 3 bases and the J segment 8 bases; nucleotides outside the gene matches: 7. The CDR3 runs 15 residues. Germline lookup yields CDR1 KGHSH and CDR2 LQKENI. Original data processing: Amplifying reference gene primers gave estimates of nucleated cell counts. TCRdb's copy holds only in-frame clones and misses some; the assay was immunoSEQ multiplex PCR. V and J calls and clone size follow that table, whereas D and trimming were derived from the DNA. Seen here are fewer than 70,000 clones, more than 65% observed once, and the top ten hold more than 5%. Sample: peripheral blood. This TCR came from a woman aged 60-75 years with acute or convalescent COVID-19. The rearrangement links TRBV18 to TRBJ1-2, with TRBD1 identical over 12 bases. Here the CDR3 DNA reads TGTGCCAGCTCACCGATGGGACAGGGGGCGAACGGCTACACCTTC. Translating gives CASSPMGQGANGYTF.